This is a list of T cell receptor beta chains from one sample in a study of cytomegalovirus exposure and HLA in healthy donors. Only in-frame clones appear in the TCRdb table, and some are missing; sequencing was by immunoSEQ multiplex PCR. The top ten clones hold about 5% of a sample with more than 100,000 clones, approximately 87% of them seen once. The source material was PBMCs. The receptor set was obtained from a woman in her 30s in good health and CMV-seronegative. The CDR3 runs from the conserved cysteine through the conserved F or W. Fields, in order: D gene, J gene, V gene, clone size, CDR3 protein, CDR3 DNA. A D gene is named only where the DNA matches it firmly. The size of a clone is reported for some rows only, either as once, few or many, or as a class for expanded clones.

TRBD2 | TRBJ2-2 | TRBV5-4 | NA | CASSSVPSGGIGELFF | TGTGCCAGCAGCTCGGTCCCTAGCGGGGGAATCGGGGAGCTGTTTTTT
NA | TRBJ2-5 | TRBV29-1 | NA | CSVETGETQYF | TGCAGCGTAGAGACAGGCGAGACCCAGTACTTC
NA | TRBJ2-5 | TRBV7-3 | NA | CASISWGELETQYF | TGTGCCAGCATCTCATGGGGGGAGTTGGAGACCCAGTACTTC
TRBD1 | TRBJ1-2 | TRBV7-8 | NA | CASSLGPGGYGYTF | TGTGCCAGCAGCTTAGGCCCAGGGGGGTATGGCTACACCTTC
NA | TRBJ2-3 | TRBV2 | once | CASSEPGLGITDTQYF | TGTGCCAGCAGTGAACCAGGGTTGGGGATCACAGATACGCAGTATTTT
TRBD1 | TRBJ1-1 | TRBV7-9 | NA | CSSSSDRGGTEAFF | TGTTCCAGCAGCTCGGACAGGGGGGGAACTGAAGCTTTCTTT
NA | TRBJ2-2 | TRBV7-9 | NA | CASSSQGTGELFF | TGTGCCAGCAGCTCTCAGGGAACCGGGGAGCTGTTTTTT
NA | TRBJ1-4 | TRBV5-3 | NA | CAWRTASSEKLFF | TGTGCCTGGAGGACAGCCTCGAGTGAAAAACTGTTTTTT
NA | TRBJ1-2 | TRBV7-2 | once | CASSLGQGTNYGYTF | TGTGCCAGCAGCTTAGGGCAGGGGACGAACTATGGCTACACCTTC
NA | TRBJ2-1 | TRBV19 | NA | CASSTDLSYNEQFF | TGTGCCAGTAGTACCGACTTATCCTACAATGAGCAGTTCTTC
NA | TRBJ1-5 | TRBV19 | NA | CASNLDSGYNQPQHF | TGTGCCAGTAACCTGGACAGCGGCTACAATCAGCCCCAGCATTTT
TRBD2 | TRBJ2-7 | TRBV6-1 | NA | CASRTGLAGTHEQYF | TGTGCCAGCAGAACCGGACTAGCGGGAACCCACGAGCAGTACTTC
NA | TRBJ1-1 | TRBV11-3 | few | CAIGIRWDEAFF | TGTGCCATCGGGATCAGGTGGGATGAAGCTTTCTTT
TRBD2 | TRBJ2-3 | TRBV10-3 | NA | CAISDGTSGADTQYF | TGTGCCATCAGTGACGGGACTAGCGGGGCGGATACGCAGTATTTT
TRBD1 | TRBJ1-2 | TRBV4-2 | NA | CASRQGVSIDYGYTF | TGTGCCAGCAGACAGGGGGTCTCGATTGACTATGGCTACACCTTC
NA | TRBJ2-7 | TRBV6-6 | NA | CASKGGGVSYEQYF | TGTGCCAGCAAGGGGGGAGGGGTTTCGTACGAGCAGTACTTC
TRBD1 | TRBJ1-2 | TRBV30 | NA | CAWSVRDRGLSRYGYTF | TGTGCCTGGAGTGTAAGGGACAGGGGGCTATCTAGGTATGGCTACACCTTC
NA | TRBJ2-2 | TRBV4-2 | NA | CASSRKLQGTGELFF | TGTGCCAGCAGTCGTAAGCTGCAGGGGACCGGGGAGCTGTTTTTT
NA | TRBJ1-4 | TRBV7-9 | NA | CASSLHDSGNEKLFF | TGTGCCAGCAGCCTCCACGACTCTGGTAATGAAAAACTGTTTTTT
TRBD1 | TRBJ2-7 | TRBV13 | NA | CASSKDRGLYEQYF | TGTGCCAGCAGCAAAGACAGGGGGCTATACGAGCAGTACTTC
TRBD1 | TRBJ2-3 | TRBV7-9 | NA | CASSFWDRDRRDTQYF | TGTGCCAGCAGCTTCTGGGACAGGGACCGCCGGGATACGCAGTATTTT
TRBD1 | TRBJ2-7 | TRBV2 | NA | CASSEGTGVWEQYF | TGTGCCAGCAGTGAAGGGACAGGGGTATGGGAGCAGTACTTC
NA | TRBJ1-4 | TRBV5-5 | NA | CASSYGTGNEKLFF | TGTGCCAGCAGCTACGGGACTGGGAATGAAAAACTGTTTTTT
NA | TRBJ1-5 | TRBV2 | NA | CASMEGRGNQPQHF | TGTGCCAGCATGGAGGGGAGGGGCAATCAGCCCCAGCATTTT
TRBD1 | TRBJ2-3 | TRBV11-3 | NA | CASSLQGRSTDTQYF | TGTGCCAGCAGTCTACAGGGGCGGTCCACAGATACGCAGTATTTT
TRBD1 | TRBJ2-7 | TRBV18 | NA | CASSPLQGANEQYF | TGTGCCAGCTCACCACTCCAGGGGGCTAACGAGCAGTACTTC
NA | TRBJ2-1 | TRBV6-5 | NA | CASSYSYRDPREQFF | TGTGCCAGCAGTTACTCGTATCGGGATCCCCGTGAGCAGTTCTTC
TRBD2 | TRBJ2-3 | TRBV5-6 | once | CASSYRTSGSRSTDTQYF | TGTGCCAGCAGCTACCGGACTAGCGGGAGTCGCTCCACAGATACGCAGTATTTT
TRBD1 | TRBJ1-1 | TRBV6-5 | NA | CASSYVGRGDTEAFF | TGTGCCAGCAGTTACGTGGGCAGGGGGGACACTGAAGCTTTCTTT
TRBD1 | TRBJ1-1 | TRBV10-3 | NA | CAISPGGLDTEAFF | TGTGCCATCAGCCCAGGGGGGCTGGACACTGAAGCTTTCTTT
NA | TRBJ2-7 | TRBV7-8 | once | CASSPTRSQSGEQYF | TGTGCCAGCAGCCCGACTCGAAGCCAGTCGGGCGAGCAGTACTTC
TRBD1 | TRBJ1-6 | TRBV10-3 | NA | CAISGTGGSPLHF | TGTGCCATCAGTGGGACAGGGGGTTCACCCCTCCACTTT
NA | TRBJ1-2 | TRBV30 | NA | CAWEALGAVYGYTF | TGTGCCTGGGAGGCCCTTGGCGCAGTCTATGGCTACACCTTC
TRBD1 | TRBJ1-5 | TRBV19 | few | CASRSGQGDQPQHF | TGTGCCAGTAGATCTGGACAGGGGGATCAGCCCCAGCATTTT
NA | TRBJ2-5 | TRBV7-2 | NA | CASSLLYTQETQYF | TGTGCCAGCAGCTTACTTTACACCCAAGAGACCCAGTACTTC
TRBD2 | TRBJ2-2 | TRBV7-9 | NA | CASSRLAISVGELFF | TGTGCCAGCAGCCGACTAGCGATTTCTGTTGGGGAGCTGTTTTTT
TRBD2 | TRBJ2-7 | TRBV28 | NA | CASSLLGTSGRSYEQYF | TGTGCCAGCAGTTTATTGGGGACTAGCGGGCGCTCCTACGAGCAGTACTTC
TRBD2 | TRBJ2-7 | TRBV6-5 | once | CASSPREGESYEQYF | TGTGCCAGCAGTCCCCGGGAGGGTGAAAGCTACGAGCAGTACTTC
NA | TRBJ2-2 | TRBV4-1 | NA | CASTLGTSNTGELFF | TGCGCCAGCACCCTAGGGACTTCGAACACCGGGGAGCTGTTTTTT
TRBD1 | TRBJ1-5 | TRBV7-8 | NA | CASSLRQGPSQPQHF | TGTGCCAGCAGCCTTCGACAGGGTCCCTCTCAGCCCCAGCATTTT
NA | TRBJ2-7 | TRBV19 | few | CASSHQGLTDEQYF | TGTGCCAGTAGTCACCAGGGTTTGACGGACGAGCAGTACTTC
TRBD1 | TRBJ2-1 | TRBV7-2 | NA | CASSIRQGSVYNEQFF | TGTGCCAGCAGCATCAGACAGGGGAGTGTCTACAATGAGCAGTTCTTC
NA | TRBJ2-3 | TRBV9 | NA | CASSVTADTQYF | TGTGCCAGCAGCGTCACTGCAGATACGCAGTATTTT
TRBD1 | TRBJ1-1 | TRBV5-8 | few | CASSLRGREAEAFF | TGTGCCAGCAGCTTGAGGGGGCGGGAGGCTGAAGCTTTCTTT
NA | TRBJ2-7 | TRBV5-8 | NA | CASTRSYEQYF | TGTGCCAGCACCCGCTCCTACGAGCAGTACTTC
TRBD1 | TRBJ1-5 | TRBV28 | NA | CASSSHRGSSNQPQHF | TGTGCCAGCAGTTCCCACAGGGGGTCTAGTAATCAGCCCCAGCATTTT
TRBD1 | TRBJ2-1 | TRBV4-1 | NA | CASSQRRRRDRVHNEQFF | TGCGCCAGCAGCCAACGGAGGAGGAGGGACAGGGTGCACAATGAGCAGTTCTTC
TRBD1 | TRBJ1-2 | TRBV7-2 | NA | CASSSGQGISYGYTF | TGTGCCAGCAGCTCGGGACAGGGTATTTCATATGGCTACACCTTC